This TCR beta chain was identified in a study of regulatory T cells in long-lasting Graves disease. This clonotype has a count of ten or more. Its antigen is not known. Study-wide points: Not thyroid tissue but only peripheral blood was studied.

In germline, CDR1 is MDHEN, CDR2 SYDVKM. The V gene end was trimmed by 3 bases and the J gene end by 16 bases; junction bases not matched to a gene: 11. The CDR3 spans 13 residues. Time point: newly diagnosed GD, antithyroid drugs for less than 3 months. Researchers made the TCR library from RNA that was extracted from PBMCs. Combining iRepertoire HTBI primers with Arm-PCR of CDR3 regions, the authors built TCR beta libraries. TCRdb recomputed calls from the multiplex PCR reads with MiXCR, one row per CDR3 protein. The data hold some 460,000 distinct CDR3 sequences, with about 17% observed a single time. Separately, the same data were catalogued under a study of T cells in Graves' hyperthyroidism and ophthalmopathy. In that study: Absent ophthalmopathy progression within 18 months defined stable Graves' hyperthyroidism. When the TCR CDR3 underwent first-round RT-PCR, the HTBI primer set was used.

The sequencing used peripheral blood mononuclear cells (PBMCs), collected at new diagnosis, from a patient treated with antithyroid drugs. The clonotype was recovered from a man aged 35 to 55 with Graves disease. J is TRBJ2-1 and V is TRBV28, with 8 bases that match TRBD1. For the CDR3, the DNA is TGTGCCAGCAGTTTGGAGCTCTACAGGGGGAACTTCTTC. Translation: CASSLELYRGNFF. Looking up the rest from reference TRBV28 and TRBJ2-1 gives the full variable domain: DVKVTQSSRYLVKRTGEKVFLECVQDMDHENMFWYRQDPGLGLRLIYFSYDVKMKEKGDIPEGYSVSREKKERFSLILESASTNQTSMYLCASSLELYRGNFFGPGTRLTVL.